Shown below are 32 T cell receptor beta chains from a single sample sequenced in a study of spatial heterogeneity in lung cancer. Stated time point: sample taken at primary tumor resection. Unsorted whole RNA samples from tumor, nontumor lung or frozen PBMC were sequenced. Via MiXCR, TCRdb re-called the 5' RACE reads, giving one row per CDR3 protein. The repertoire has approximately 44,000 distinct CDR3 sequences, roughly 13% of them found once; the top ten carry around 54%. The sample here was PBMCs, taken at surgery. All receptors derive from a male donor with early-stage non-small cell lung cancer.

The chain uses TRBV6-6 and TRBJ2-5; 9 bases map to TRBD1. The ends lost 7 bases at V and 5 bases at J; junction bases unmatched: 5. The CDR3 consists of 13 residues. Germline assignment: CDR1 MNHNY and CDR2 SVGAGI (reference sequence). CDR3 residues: CASNSGTGETQYF. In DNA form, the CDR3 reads TGTGCCAGCAACTCCGGGACAGGGGAGACCCAGTACTTC.

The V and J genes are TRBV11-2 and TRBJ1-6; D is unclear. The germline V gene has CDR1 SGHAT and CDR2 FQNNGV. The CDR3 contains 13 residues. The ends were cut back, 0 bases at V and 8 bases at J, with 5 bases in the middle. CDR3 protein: CASSLDLHSPLHF. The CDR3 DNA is TGTGCCAGCAGCTTAGACCTGCATTCACCCCTCCACTTT.

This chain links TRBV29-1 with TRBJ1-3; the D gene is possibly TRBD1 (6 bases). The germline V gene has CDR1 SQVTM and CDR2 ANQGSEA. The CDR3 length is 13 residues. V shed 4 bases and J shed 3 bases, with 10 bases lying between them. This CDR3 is CSVGGGVGNTIYF. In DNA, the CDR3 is TGCAGCGTTGGGGGGGGCGTTGGAAACACCATATATTTT.

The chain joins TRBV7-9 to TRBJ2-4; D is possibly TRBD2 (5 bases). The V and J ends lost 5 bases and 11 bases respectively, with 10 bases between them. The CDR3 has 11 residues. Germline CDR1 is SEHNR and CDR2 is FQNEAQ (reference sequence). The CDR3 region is CASSAEDLQYF. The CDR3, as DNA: TGTGCCAGCAGCGCGGAGGACCTTCAGTACTTC.

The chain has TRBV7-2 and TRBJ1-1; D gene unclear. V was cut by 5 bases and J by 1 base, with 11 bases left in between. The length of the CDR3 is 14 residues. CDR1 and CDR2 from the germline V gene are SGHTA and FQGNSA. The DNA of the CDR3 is TGTGCCAGCAGCCCCGGAGCCGCGAACACTGAAGCTTTCTTT. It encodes CASSPGAANTEAFF.

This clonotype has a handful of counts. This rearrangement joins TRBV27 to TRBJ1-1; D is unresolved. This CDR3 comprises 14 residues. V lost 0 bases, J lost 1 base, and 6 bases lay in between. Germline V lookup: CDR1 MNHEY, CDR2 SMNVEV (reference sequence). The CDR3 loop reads CASSLSMGNTEAFF. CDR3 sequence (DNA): TGTGCCAGCAGTTTATCGATGGGGAACACTGAAGCTTTCTTT.

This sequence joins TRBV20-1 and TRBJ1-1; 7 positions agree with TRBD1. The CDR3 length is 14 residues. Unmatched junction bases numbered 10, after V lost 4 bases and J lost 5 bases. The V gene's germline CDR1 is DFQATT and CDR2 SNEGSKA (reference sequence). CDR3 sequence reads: CSATGQAQATEAFF. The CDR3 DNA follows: TGCAGTGCTACAGGACAGGCCCAGGCGACTGAAGCTTTCTTT.

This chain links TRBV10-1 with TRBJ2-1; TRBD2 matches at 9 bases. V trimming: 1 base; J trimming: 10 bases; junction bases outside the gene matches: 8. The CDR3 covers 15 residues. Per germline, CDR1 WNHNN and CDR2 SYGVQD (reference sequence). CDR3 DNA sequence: TGCGCCAGCAGTGAGTTCAGCGGGGGGCGTTTAGAGCAGTTCTTC. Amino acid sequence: CASSEFSGGRLEQFF.

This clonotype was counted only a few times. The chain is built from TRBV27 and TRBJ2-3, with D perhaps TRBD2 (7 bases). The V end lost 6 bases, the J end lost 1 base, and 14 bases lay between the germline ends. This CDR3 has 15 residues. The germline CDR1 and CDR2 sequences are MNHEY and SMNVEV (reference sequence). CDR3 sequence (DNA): TGTGCCAGCAGGCCTCGGGGGGCCGGCACAGATACGCAGTATTTT. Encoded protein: CASRPRGAGTDTQYF.

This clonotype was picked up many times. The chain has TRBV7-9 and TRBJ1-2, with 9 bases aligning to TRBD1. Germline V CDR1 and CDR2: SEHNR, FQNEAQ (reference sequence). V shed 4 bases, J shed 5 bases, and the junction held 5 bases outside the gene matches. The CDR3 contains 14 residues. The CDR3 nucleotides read TGTGCCAGCAGCTGGGAGGGACAGGGATATGGCTACACCTTC. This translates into CASSWEGQGYGYTF.

CDR3 region: CASSQEGSREAFF. The CDR3 DNA reads TGTGCCAGCAGCCAAGAAGGGTCGCGAGAAGCTTTCTTT. V usage is TRBV3-1 and J usage is TRBJ1-1; no clear D. V lost 0 bases, J lost 8 bases, and 10 bases lay in between. Germline CDR1 and CDR2: LGHDT and YNNKEL (reference sequence). CDR3 length equals 13 residues.

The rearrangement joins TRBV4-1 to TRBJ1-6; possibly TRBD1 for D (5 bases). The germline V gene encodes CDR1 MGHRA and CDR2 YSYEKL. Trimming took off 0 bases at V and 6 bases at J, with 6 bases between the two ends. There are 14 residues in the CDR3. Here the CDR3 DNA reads TGCGCCAGCAGCCAAGAGGGGGGTAATTCACCCCTCCACTTT. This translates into CASSQEGGNSPLHF.

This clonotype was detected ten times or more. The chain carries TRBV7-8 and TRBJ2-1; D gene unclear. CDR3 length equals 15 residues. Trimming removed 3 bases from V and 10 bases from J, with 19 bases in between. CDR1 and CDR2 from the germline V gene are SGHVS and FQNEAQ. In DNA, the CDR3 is TGTGCCAGCAGCTTTTTACAGTCTGGAACGGGCGAGCAGTTCTTC. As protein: CASSFLQSGTGEQFF. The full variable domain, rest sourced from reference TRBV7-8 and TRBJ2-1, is GAGVSQSPRYKVAKRGQDVALRCDPISGHVSLFWYQQALGQGPEFLTYFQNEAQLDKSGLPSDRFFAERPEGSVSTLKIQRTQQEDSAVYLCASSFLQSGTGEQFFGPGTRLTVL.

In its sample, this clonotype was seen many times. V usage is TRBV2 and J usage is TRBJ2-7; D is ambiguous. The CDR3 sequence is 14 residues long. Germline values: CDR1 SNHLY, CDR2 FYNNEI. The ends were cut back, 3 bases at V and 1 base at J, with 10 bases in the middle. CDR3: CASSDSDISYEQYF. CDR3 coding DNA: TGTGCCAGCAGTGACTCTGACATTTCCTACGAGCAGTACTTC.

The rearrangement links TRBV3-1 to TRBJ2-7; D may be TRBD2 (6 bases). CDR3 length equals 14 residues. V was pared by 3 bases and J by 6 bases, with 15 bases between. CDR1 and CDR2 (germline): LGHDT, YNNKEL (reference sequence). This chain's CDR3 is CASSHFGTEGEQYF. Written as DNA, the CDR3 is TGTGCCAGCAGCCACTTCGGGACGGAGGGCGAGCAGTACTTC.

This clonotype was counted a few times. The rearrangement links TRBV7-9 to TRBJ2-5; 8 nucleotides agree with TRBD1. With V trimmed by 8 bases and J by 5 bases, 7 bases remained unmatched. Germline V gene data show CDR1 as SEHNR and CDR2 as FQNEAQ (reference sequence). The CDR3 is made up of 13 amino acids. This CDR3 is CASADRAGETQYF. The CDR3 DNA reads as TGTGCCAGCGCGGACAGGGCGGGTGAGACCCAGTACTTC.

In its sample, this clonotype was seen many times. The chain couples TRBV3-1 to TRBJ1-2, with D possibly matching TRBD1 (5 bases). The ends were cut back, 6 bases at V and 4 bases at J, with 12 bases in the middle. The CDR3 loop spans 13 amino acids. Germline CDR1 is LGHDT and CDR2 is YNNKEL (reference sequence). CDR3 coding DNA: TGTGCCAGCAGGCCCGGGACGGCCTATGGCTACACCTTC. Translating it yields CASRPGTAYGYTF.

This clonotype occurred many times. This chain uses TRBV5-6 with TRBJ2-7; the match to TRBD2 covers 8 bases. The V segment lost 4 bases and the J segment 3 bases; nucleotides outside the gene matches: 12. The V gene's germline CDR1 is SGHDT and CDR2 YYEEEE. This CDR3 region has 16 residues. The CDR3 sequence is CASSRTSGEGVYEQYF. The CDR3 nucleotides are TGTGCCAGCAGCCGAACTAGCGGAGAGGGGGTCTACGAGCAGTACTTC.

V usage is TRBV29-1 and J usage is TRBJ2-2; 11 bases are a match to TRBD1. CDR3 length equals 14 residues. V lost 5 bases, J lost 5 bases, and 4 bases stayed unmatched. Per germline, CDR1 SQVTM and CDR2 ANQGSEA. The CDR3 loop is CSVKGQGVTGELFF. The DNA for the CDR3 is TGCAGCGTTAAGGGACAGGGGGTGACCGGGGAGCTGTTTTTT.

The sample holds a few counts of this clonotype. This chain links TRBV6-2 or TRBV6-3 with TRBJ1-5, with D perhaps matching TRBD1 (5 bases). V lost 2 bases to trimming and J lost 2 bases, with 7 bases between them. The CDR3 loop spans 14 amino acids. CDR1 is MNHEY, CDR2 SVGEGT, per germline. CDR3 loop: CASSYTRGNQPQHF. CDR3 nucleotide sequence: TGTGCCAGCAGTTACACCAGGGGCAATCAGCCCCAGCATTTT.

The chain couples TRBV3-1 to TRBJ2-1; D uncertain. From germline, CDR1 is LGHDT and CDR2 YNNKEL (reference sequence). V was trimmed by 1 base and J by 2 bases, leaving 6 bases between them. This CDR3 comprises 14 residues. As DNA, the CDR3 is TGTGCCAGCAGCCAAGGGGGTACCTACAATGAGCAGTTCTTC. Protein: CASSQGGTYNEQFF.

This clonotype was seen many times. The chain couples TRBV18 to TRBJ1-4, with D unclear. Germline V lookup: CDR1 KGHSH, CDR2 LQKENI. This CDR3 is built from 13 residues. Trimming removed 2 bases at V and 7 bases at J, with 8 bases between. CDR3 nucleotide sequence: TGTGCCAGCTCACCAACAACGGGTGAAAAACTGTTTTTT. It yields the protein CASSPTTGEKLFF.

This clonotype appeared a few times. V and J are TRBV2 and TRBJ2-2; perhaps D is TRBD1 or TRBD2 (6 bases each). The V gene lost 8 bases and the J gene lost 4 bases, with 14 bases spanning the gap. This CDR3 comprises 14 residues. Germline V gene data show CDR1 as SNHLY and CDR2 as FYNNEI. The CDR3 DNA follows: TGTGCCAGCTGGAGGGGGGCTAGCACCGGGGAGCTGTTTTTT. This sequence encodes CASWRGASTGELFF.

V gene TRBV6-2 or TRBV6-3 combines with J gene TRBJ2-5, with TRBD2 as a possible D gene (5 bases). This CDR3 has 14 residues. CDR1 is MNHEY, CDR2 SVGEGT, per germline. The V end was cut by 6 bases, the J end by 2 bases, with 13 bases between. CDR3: CASSFSRTQETQYF. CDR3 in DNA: TGTGCCAGCAGCTTTTCCCGGACTCAAGAGACCCAGTACTTC.

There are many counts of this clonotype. CDR3 region: CASSLYTRGLYEQYF. For the CDR3, the DNA is TGTGCCAGCAGCTTGTACACCAGGGGGCTCTACGAGCAGTACTTC. This chain uses TRBV5-6 with TRBJ2-7; 8 bases match TRBD1. J lost 3 bases, V lost 1 base, and 6 bases had no gene match. This CDR3 spans 15 amino acids. Germline V gene lookup returns CDR1 SGHDT and CDR2 YYEEEE.

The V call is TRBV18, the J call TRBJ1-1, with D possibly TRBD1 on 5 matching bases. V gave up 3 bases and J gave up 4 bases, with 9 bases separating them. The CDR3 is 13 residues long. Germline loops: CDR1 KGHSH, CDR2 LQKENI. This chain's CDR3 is CASSPAGGTEAFF. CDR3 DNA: TGTGCCAGCTCACCGGCCGGGGGCACTGAAGCTTTCTTT.

CDR3 amino acids: CASSYQGPGANVLTF. The CDR3 nucleotides are TGTGCCAGCAGTTACCAAGGGCCTGGGGCCAACGTCCTGACTTTC. The V and J genes are TRBV6-2 or TRBV6-3 and TRBJ2-6, with D unresolved. In germline, CDR1 is MNHEY, CDR2 SVGEGT. Trimming shortened V by 2 bases and J by 2 bases, and 7 bases separated the two germline ends. The CDR3 length is 15 residues.

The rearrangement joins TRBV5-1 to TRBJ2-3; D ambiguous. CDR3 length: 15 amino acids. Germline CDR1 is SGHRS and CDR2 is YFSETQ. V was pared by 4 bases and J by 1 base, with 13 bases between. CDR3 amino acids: CASSPQNFRTDTQYF. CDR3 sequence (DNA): TGCGCCAGCAGCCCCCAGAATTTTCGCACAGATACGCAGTATTTT.

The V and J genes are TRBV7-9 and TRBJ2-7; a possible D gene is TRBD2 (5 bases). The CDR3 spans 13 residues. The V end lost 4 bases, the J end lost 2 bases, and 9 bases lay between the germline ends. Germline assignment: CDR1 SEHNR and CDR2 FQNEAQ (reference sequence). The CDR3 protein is CASSSAGTYEQYF. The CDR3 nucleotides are TGTGCCAGCAGCTCGGCGGGCACCTACGAGCAGTACTTC.

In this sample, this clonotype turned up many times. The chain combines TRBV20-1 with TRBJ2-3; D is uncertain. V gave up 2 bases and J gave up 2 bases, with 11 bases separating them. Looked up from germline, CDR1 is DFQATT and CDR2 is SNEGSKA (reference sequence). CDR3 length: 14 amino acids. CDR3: CSARRTPYTDTQYF. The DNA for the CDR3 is TGCAGTGCTAGACGGACCCCATACACAGATACGCAGTATTTT.

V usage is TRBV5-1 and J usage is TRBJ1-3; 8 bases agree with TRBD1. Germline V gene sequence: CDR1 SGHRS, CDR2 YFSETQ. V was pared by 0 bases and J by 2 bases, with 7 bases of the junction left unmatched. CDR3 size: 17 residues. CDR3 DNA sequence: TGCGCCAGCAGCTTGGATTGGCAGGGGGCGCCTGGAAACACCATATATTTT. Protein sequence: CASSLDWQGAPGNTIYF.

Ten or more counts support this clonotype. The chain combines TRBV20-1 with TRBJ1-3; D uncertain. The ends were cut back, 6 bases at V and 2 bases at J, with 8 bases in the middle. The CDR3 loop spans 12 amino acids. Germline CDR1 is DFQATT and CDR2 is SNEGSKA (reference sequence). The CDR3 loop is CSAEEPGNTIYF. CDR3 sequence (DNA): TGCAGTGCCGAGGAGCCTGGAAACACCATATATTTT.